This T cell receptor beta chain derives from a study of blood T cell repertoires in COVID-19. On the study more broadly: Material from acute and convalescent COVID-19 was sourced from the United States, Italy and Spain. Nucleic acid was either cDNA or gDNA, and it came from T cells, B-cell-depleted T cells, or PBMCs.

The protocol was immunoSEQ multiplex PCR, while the TCRdb copy is restricted to in-frame clones and leaves out a portion. In the table there are about 200,000 clones, approximately 86% of which are singletons. This TCR was sampled from a man aged 60 to 75 with acute or convalescent COVID-19. Sequenced input: peripheral blood.

CDR3 DNA sequence: TGCGCCAGCAGCACCGGGACTAGCTCCACCTACGAGCAGTACTTC. It is translated as CASSTGTSSTYEQYF. V and J are TRBV23-1 and TRBJ2-7; 9 bases match TRBD2. TRBV23-1 falls under the ORF class, with uncertain function. The V gene end was trimmed by 6 bases and the J gene end by 2 bases; junction bases not matched to a gene: 8. The CDR3 length is 15 residues.